The 5 T cell receptor beta chains below were found in one sample sequenced in a study of identical twins. From the 5' RACE reads, TCRdb called clonotypes with MiXCR, one entry per CDR3 protein. The repertoire holds some 330,000 distinct CDR3 sequences, with 9% as singletons. The sample comprised naive T cells sorted from blood. Every receptor here comes from a woman between 50 and 59 years old in good health.

This clonotype has more than one count but fewer than ten. The chain joins TRBV7-6 to TRBJ2-5, with D tentatively TRBD2 (7 bases). Germline CDR1 SGHVS, CDR2 FNYEAQ. V lost 4 bases and J lost 5, with 20 bases in between. This CDR3 is 16 amino acids long. This CDR3 reads CASSSTTGEGGETQYF. The CDR3 DNA is TGTGCCAGCAGCTCCACGACTGGGGAGGGGGGGGAGACCCAGTACTTC. Together with reference TRBV7-6 and TRBJ2-5, the CDR3 gives the full variable domain: GAGVSQSPRYKVTKRGQDVALRCDPISGHVSLYWYRQALGQGPEFLTYFNYEAQQDKSGLPNDRFSAERPEGSISTLTIQRTEQRDSAMYRCASSSTTGEGGETQYFGPGTRLLVL.

This clonotype showed up many times. This sequence joins TRBV29-1 and TRBJ1-2, with a possible D match to TRBD1 (5 bases). The CDR3 is 12 amino acids. Germline assignment: CDR1 SQVTM and CDR2 ANQGSEA. Trimming shortened V by 5 bases and J by 6 bases, and 13 bases separated the two germline ends. In DNA form, the CDR3 reads TGCAGCGTTTTCCCGGGACGGGATGGCTACACCTTC. It yields the protein CSVFPGRDGYTF.

V and J are TRBV28 and TRBJ2-7, with 7 bases that match TRBD2. CDR3 length equals 14 residues. V shed 3 bases, J shed 3 bases, and the junction held 5 bases outside the gene matches. CDR1 and CDR2 from the germline V gene are MDHEN and SYDVKM. The CDR3 loop reads CASSFTRDYYEQYF. CDR3 DNA sequence: TGTGCCAGCAGTTTCACCCGGGACTACTACGAGCAGTACTTC.

The chain carries TRBV27 and TRBJ2-3; 8 bases are shared with TRBD2. CDR3 length: 15 residues. The V segment lost 8 bases and the J segment 0 bases; nucleotides outside the gene matches: 7. Germline assignment: CDR1 MNHEY and CDR2 SMNVEV (reference sequence). CDR3 sequence reads: CASSGTRGSTDTQYF. The CDR3 bases are TGTGCCAGCTCTGGGACTAGGGGGAGCACAGATACGCAGTATTTT.

This clonotype was seen repeatedly, ten times or more. The chain carries TRBV2 and TRBJ2-3; no clear D. The CDR3 contains 16 residues. Germline loops: CDR1 SNHLY, CDR2 FYNNEI. The V end was cut by 1 base, the J end by 0 bases, with 11 bases between. The CDR3 here is CASSEVVAPSTDTQYF. CDR3 nucleotide sequence: TGTGCCAGCAGTGAAGTCGTGGCCCCTAGCACAGATACGCAGTATTTT.